Each of the 9 T cell receptor beta chains below was sequenced from the same sample in a study of cytomegalovirus exposure and HLA in healthy donors. Profiled with immunoSEQ multiplex PCR; TCRdb holds only in-frame clones, not every one. The repertoire has a few hundred thousand clones, almost 90% of them found once; the top ten carry roughly 0.38%. The material sequenced was PBMCs. All receptors derive from a woman aged 18-35 years in good health and CMV-seronegative.

Regarding this clone: Within the sample, other DNA sequences also encode this same CDR3. This sequence joins TRBV6-5 and TRBJ1-2; D unclear. Germline V gives CDR1 MNHEY, CDR2 SVGAGI. The CDR3 extends over 13 amino acids. V was shortened by 2 bases and J by 2 bases, with 6 bases between the two germline ends. The CDR3 here is CASSYGQNYGYTF. CDR3 nucleotide sequence: TGTGCCAGCAGTTACGGGCAGAACTATGGCTACACCTTC.

This clone was seen only once. This rearrangement joins TRBV10-3 to TRBJ2-2; 11 nucleotides agree with TRBD2. Per the germline V gene, CDR1 is ENHRY and CDR2 is SYGVKD. The length of the CDR3 is 17 residues. V was pared by 8 bases and J by 0 bases, with 8 bases of the junction left unmatched. Written as DNA, the CDR3 is TGTGCCATCCGAGGCACTAGCGGGGGCTCGAACACCGGGGAGCTGTTTTTT. Translation: CAIRGTSGGSNTGELFF.

V usage is TRBV6-5 and J usage is TRBJ2-7; 10 positions agree with TRBD1. With 6 bases clipped from V and 5 bases from J, the junction kept 7 bases outside the gene matches. This CDR3 region has 14 residues. Germline assignment: CDR1 MNHEY and CDR2 SVGAGI. The CDR3 reads CASRVRQGADEQYV. The CDR3 nucleotides read TGTGCCAGCAGGGTTCGACAGGGGGCTGACGAGCAGTACGTC.

This chain joins TRBV21-1 and TRBJ1-1; TRBD1, the table's D call, was not compared with the DNA. TRBV21-1 constitutes a pseudogene. The CDR3 length is 13 residues. The CDR3 region is CASSKQGNTEAFF. The CDR3 DNA follows: TGTGCCAGCAGCAAACAGGGAAACACTGAAGCTTTCTTT.

This clone was observed a handful of times. The CDR3 nucleotides are TGTGCCAGCAGCCAAGAACCCAGGAATTCACCCCTCCACTTT. It yields the protein CASSQEPRNSPLHF. The rearrangement joins TRBV14 to TRBJ1-6; D gene uncertain. This CDR3 contains 14 residues. The V end lost 0 bases, the J end lost 7 bases, and 7 bases lay between the germline ends. The germline V gene encodes CDR1 SGHDN and CDR2 FVKESK.

The chain recombines TRBV2 with TRBJ2-7; weak D call: TRBD1 (6 bases). V lost 7 bases and J 3 bases, leaving 19 bases between the germline ends. Germline lookup yields CDR1 SNHLY and CDR2 FYNNEI. This CDR3 has 15 amino acids. CDR3 region: CASTYTGKEGYEQYV. CDR3 sequence (DNA): TGTGCCAGCACCTACACAGGGAAAGAGGGCTACGAGCAGTACGTC.

This chain uses TRBV4-2 with TRBJ2-1; D perhaps matches TRBD2 (6 bases). The V gene's germline CDR1 is LGHNA and CDR2 YNFKEQ. V lost 0 bases and J 8 bases, leaving 11 bases between the germline ends. There are 14 residues in the CDR3. The CDR3 DNA reads TGTGCCAGCAGCCAAGATTGGAGGGAGGATGAGCAGTTCTTC. It encodes CASSQDWREDEQFF.

J is TRBJ1-1 and V is TRBV7-6; 9 bases fit TRBD1. CDR1 is SGHVS and CDR2 is FNYEAQ in the germline V gene. The V gene end was trimmed by 1 base and the J gene end by 7 bases; junction bases not matched to a gene: 13. There are 17 residues in the CDR3. The CDR3 loop reads CASSLGFPTGGLNEAFF. The CDR3, as DNA: TGTGCCAGCAGCTTAGGTTTTCCCACAGGGGGCCTGAATGAAGCTTTCTTT.

V gene TRBV28 combines with J gene TRBJ2-5; 8 bases map to TRBD1. With V trimmed by 4 bases and J by 5 bases, 3 bases remained unmatched. The CDR3 spans 13 residues. Germline CDR1 reads MDHEN; CDR2 reads SYDVKM. DNA of the CDR3: TGTGCCAGCAGTTCGACAGGGGTTGAGACCCAGTACTTC. Translation gives CASSSTGVETQYF.